This T cell receptor beta chain appears in the sequencing data of a study of OX40 agonist ivuxolimab in advanced cancers. Looking at the study overall: The patients' treatment was ivuxolimab, an agonistic anti-OX40 (CD134) antibody. Three patients showed partial responses: one hepatocellular carcinoma and two cutaneous melanoma cases.

TCRdb's copy holds only in-frame clones and misses some; the assay was immunoSEQ multiplex PCR. Seen here are roughly 12,000 clones, approximately 87% observed once, and the top ten hold around 49%. Overall study findings and caveats: The CD4+ and CD8+ T cells in the blood had expanded clonally by week 6 at 0.1 to 3.0 mg/kg.

About this clone itself: Its antigen is not identified.

The V gene lost 4 bases and the J gene lost 2 bases, with 13 bases spanning the gap. Germline loops: CDR1 SGHKS, CDR2 YYEKEE (reference sequence). CDR3 length equals 14 residues. Sequenced here: CD4+ or CD8+ T cells sorted from blood, sampled in a trial of the OX40 agonist ivuxolimab. The chain carries TRBV5-5 and TRBJ2-7, with a possible D match to TRBD2 (5 bases). The TCR originated in an adult with an advanced solid tumor such as melanoma, head and neck, liver or kidney cancer. DNA for the CDR3: TGTGCCAGCAGCGACTACCAACGGACCTACGAGCAGTACTTC. This encodes CASSDYQRTYEQYF.